The clone carrying this T cell receptor beta chain has a handful of counts. Its antigen is unidentified. The source of the sample is a study of identical twins. Germline trimming cut 6 bases from V and 5 bases from J; bases unmatched to any gene: 12. Germline V lookup: CDR1 SGHRS, CDR2 YFSETQ. This CDR3 region has 15 residues. Each cDNA held unique molecular identifiers, and template switching gave it a universal primer site. Each CDR3 protein gets one entry after TCRdb re-called the 5' RACE reads with MiXCR. The sample yields 400,000 or so distinct CDR3 sequences, approximately 9.1% seen once. Study-wide points: Low generation-probability sequences were in excess among twin-shared out-of-frame alpha sequences. Sharing of beta out-of-frame sequences by twins showed a weaker excess. For cord blood, abundant beta clonotypes had fewer insertions, unlike memory repertoires, which showed none.

V usage is TRBV5-1 and J usage is TRBJ1-1; 8 bases fit TRBD1. The sequenced sample was naive T cells sorted from blood. The receptor's source is a woman aged 45 to 65 in good health. This CDR3 is CASTRSTGVVTEAFF. The CDR3 DNA reads as TGCGCCAGCACCAGATCGACAGGGGTGGTGACTGAAGCTTTCTTT.